Reported below is one T cell receptor (beta chain). Its specificity is unknown. This sample is part of a study of cytomegalovirus exposure and HLA in healthy donors. Primers included in the PCR were 60 Vbeta and 13 Jbeta primers. Sequencing was performed with immunoSEQ multiplex PCR; in TCRdb, only in-frame clones are kept and a portion is missing. Reported are about 62,000 clones; the ten largest clones contain approximately 5%. Germline assignment: CDR1 SGHRS and CDR2 YFSETQ. The CDR3 runs 14 residues. V lost 4 bases to trimming and J lost 4 bases; unmatched junction nucleotides: 5. Study-level findings and limits: Productive rates of about 87% or about 30% were seen for most TCR beta V segments in an earlier analysis. Indistinguishability led to the exclusion of some V segments, TRBV6-2 and TRBV6-3 included. Researchers reported that three CMV-associated chains were confirmed in vitro as CMV antigen-specific.

V is TRBV5-1 and J is TRBJ1-1; 9 bases are shared with TRBD1. The material sequenced was PBMCs. This receptor was identified in a man between 25 and 39 years old in good health and CMV-seropositive. CDR3 sequence: CASSRTGEVTEAFF. The DNA for the CDR3 is TGCGCCAGCAGCAGGACAGGGGAGGTCACTGAAGCTTTCTTT. Complete variable domain (other parts from reference TRBV5-1 and TRBJ1-1): KAGVTQTPRYLIKTRGQQVTLSCSPISGHRSVSWYQQTPGQGLQFLFEYFSETQRNKGNFPGRFSGRQFSNSRSEMNVSTLELGDSALYLCASSRTGEVTEAFFGQGTRLTVV.